The clone carrying this T cell receptor (beta chain) was detected only a few times. Its antigen is not identified. This sample is drawn from a study of cytomegalovirus exposure and HLA in healthy donors. For the study at large: Unique TCR beta sequences numbering over 100 million came from approximately 180 million T cells in an earlier analysis.

Study outcomes and limitations: Later on, an analysis found that several of the most significant clusters appeared to be linked to common viral pathogens, which included parvovirus B19. The listing of some 170 TCR beta chains classed them as cytomegalovirus-associated. Reports described diagnosis of cytomegalovirus status by the classifier as highly specific and sensitive.

Use of 60 Vbeta and 13 Jbeta primers characterized the PCR. TCRdb keeps only in-frame clones here, not all; method: immunoSEQ multiplex PCR. The sample consists of about 160,000 clones, around four fifths of them appearing once. CDR3 size: 17 residues. Germline V gene data show CDR1 as KGHSH and CDR2 as LQKENI. Trimming cost V 3 bases and J 0 bases, with 18 bases left between them. Sequences were obtained from PBMCs. The gene calls are TRBV18 and TRBJ2-7; D possibly corresponds to TRBD2 (7 bases). This sequence was found in a man aged 50 or older in good health and CMV-seropositive. The CDR3, as DNA: TGTGCCAGCTCACCTTCCGGGGGGCGGGGGAACTCCTACGAGCAGTACTTC. It translates to CASSPSGGRGNSYEQYF.